This T cell receptor (beta chain) came from a study of vaccination and CD4 T cells after COVID-19. Findings and limits, study-wide: Analysis of convalescent patients found that 304 of 307 vaccine-specific clones were spike mono-reactive.

With the Oncomine TCR Beta short-read assay, DNA from cultured CD4+ T cells was sequenced. CD4+ T cells were cultured, and genomic DNA was extracted from them. TCRdb recomputed calls from the PCR reads with MiXCR, one row per CDR3 protein. The data show around 20,000 distinct CDR3 sequences, with approximately 31% seen just once and about 16% held by the top ten. Details on this clonotype: Its specificity is unknown.

Germline CDR1 MNHEY, CDR2 SMNVEV (reference sequence). This CDR3 has 16 residues. J gave up 1 base and V 6 bases, and 9 bases lay outside the gene matches. Treatment: approximately nine-day PBMC culture with coronavirus spike peptide pools or control peptides (ViraFEST assay). For ViraFEST, peptide pools expanded antigen-specific T cells, after which the TCRs were sequenced. The chain couples TRBV27 to TRBJ1-3, with TRBD1 matching over 7 bases. This TCR was recovered from a human donor with COVID-19. Specimen: cultured CD4+ T cells from blood. CDR3 sequence reads: CASSVTGVGSGNTIYF. CDR3 coding DNA: TGTGCCAGCAGCGTAACAGGGGTTGGATCTGGAAACACCATATATTTT.